Described below is a single TCR beta chain sequence and its context. At one of its ends the junction is not consistent with the germline gene, which may arise from a read error. The use of a sample-barcoded 5' primer and a J-beta primer mix characterized a second PCR of roughly 6 to 11 cycles. A 12-random-nucleotide template-switch adaptor tagged each cDNA molecule. Every sample gave at least 2.5 million paired-end reads containing CDR3. TCRdb processed the 5' RACE reads anew with MiXCR; each CDR3 protein has one entry. The sample contains under 2 million distinct CDR3 sequences, around 35% of which appear only once. This CDR3 region has 14 residues. Germline values: CDR1 MGHRA, CDR2 YSYEKL. These data belong to a study of blood T cells in healthy people across ages.

The specimen sequenced was blood. The chain combines TRBV4-1 with TRBJ2-7; the match to TRBD2 covers 15 bases. This sequence was found in a woman aged 30 to 39 in good health. The CDR3 loop reads CAGSPGLAGGEQYF. CDR3 bases: TGCGCCGGCAGCCCGGGACTAGCGGGAGGCGAGCAGTACTTC.